The 27 T cell receptor beta chains in this list originate from one sample, sequenced in a study of CD8 T cells in Susac syndrome. Random hexamers were used to reverse transcribe the RNA input (roughly 0.5 to 1 ug). TCRdb redid the calling of the immunoSEQ multiplex PCR reads with MiXCR, one entry per CDR3 protein. The data hold approximately 110,000 distinct CDR3 sequences, with 90% to 98% observed a single time. The sequenced material came from CD4+ T cells from PBMCs. The source is a human donor in good health.

J is TRBJ2-7 and V is TRBV14; a weak D match, TRBD1 (5 bases). Germline assignment: CDR1 SGHDN and CDR2 FVKESK. The CDR3 runs to 14 residues. V shed 0 bases and J shed 2 bases, with 8 bases lying between them. Here the CDR3 reads CASSQDRATYEQYF. The CDR3 DNA reads TGTGCCAGCAGCCAAGACAGGGCAACCTACGAGCAGTACTTC.

The chain uses TRBV27 and TRBJ2-6; tentatively, D is TRBD1 (5 bases). Germline lookup yields CDR1 MNHEY and CDR2 SMNVEV (reference sequence). The CDR3 extends over 13 amino acids. Between the trimmed V and J ends, which lost 6 bases and 2 bases, there was a span of 5 bases. The CDR3 nucleotides are TGTGCCAGCAGGGACACTGGGGCCAACGTCCTGACTTTC. Translating gives CASRDTGANVLTF.

The chain combines TRBV4-2 with TRBJ1-2; D call uncertain. V lost 0 bases and J lost 4, with 9 bases in between. Per germline, CDR1 LGHNA and CDR2 YNFKEQ. The CDR3 is 14 residues long. As DNA, the CDR3 is TGTGCCAGCAGCCAAGATCGGGCGGTCTATGGCTACACCTTC. It encodes CASSQDRAVYGYTF.

The V call is TRBV29-1, the J call TRBJ2-3; no firm D call. The germline CDR1 and CDR2 sequences are SQVTM and ANQGSEA. Trimming took off 3 bases at V and 7 bases at J, with 11 bases between the two ends. This CDR3 contains 12 residues. CDR3 DNA: TGCAGCGTTGAGGGCGGTTATAATACGCAGTATTTT. Protein sequence: CSVEGGYNTQYF.

This clonotype was detected only once. CDR3 nucleotide sequence: TGTGCCAGCAGCTCCCGGGACAGGCCGCGGGATGGCTACACCTTC. Translated: CASSSRDRPRDGYTF. This rearrangement joins TRBV7-2 to TRBJ1-2; 8 bases agree with TRBD1. Germline V CDR1 and CDR2: SGHTA, FQGNSA. CDR3 length equals 15 residues. J gave up 6 bases and V 4 bases, and 10 bases lay outside the gene matches.

This clonotype was detected once. V gene TRBV6-1 combines with J gene TRBJ1-3; D remains unclear. V was trimmed by 2 bases and J by 0 bases, leaving 11 bases between them. Germline CDR1 MNHNS, CDR2 SASEGT. The CDR3 totals 16 residues. The CDR3 protein is CASSELVSGSGNTIYF. Here the CDR3 DNA reads TGTGCCAGCAGTGAATTAGTTTCGGGCTCTGGAAACACCATATATTTT.

The V call is TRBV20-1, the J call TRBJ1-5; D might be TRBD1 (6 bases). Per the germline V gene, CDR1 is DFQATT and CDR2 is SNEGSKA (reference sequence). V lost 3 bases to trimming and J lost 0 bases, with 15 bases between them. This CDR3 spans 16 amino acids. This CDR3 reads CSASRQVGYSNQPQHF. The DNA for the CDR3 is TGCAGTGCTAGCCGACAGGTAGGATATAGCAATCAGCCCCAGCATTTT.

The genes are TRBV18 and TRBJ2-7, with TRBD1 matching 11 bases. The germline V gene has CDR1 KGHSH and CDR2 LQKENI. The CDR3 totals 15 residues. V lost 3 bases, J lost 5 bases, and 6 bases stayed unmatched. CDR3 sequence reads: CASSPRTGGIDEQYF. The CDR3, as DNA: TGTGCCAGCTCACCGAGGACAGGGGGCATCGACGAGCAGTACTTC. Full variable domain (missing parts from reference TRBV18 and TRBJ2-7): NAGVMQNPRHLVRRRGQEARLRCSPMKGHSHVYWYRQLPEEGLKFMVYLQKENIIDESGMPKERFSAEFPKEGPSILRIQQVVRGDSAAYFCASSPRTGGIDEQYFGPGTRLTVT.

In DNA form, the CDR3 reads TGTGCCAGCTCTATAGGTGGGGTTCGAGAGCAGTACTTC. Translation gives CASSIGGVREQYF. The chain combines TRBV28 with TRBJ2-7, with D uncertain. Germline CDR1 MDHEN, CDR2 SYDVKM. The CDR3 covers 13 residues. Between the trimmed V and J ends, which lost 8 bases and 7 bases, there was a span of 18 bases. The complete variable domain, with remaining parts taken from reference TRBV28 and TRBJ2-7, reads DVKVTQSSRYLVKRTGEKVFLECVQDMDHENMFWYRQDPGLGLRLIYFSYDVKMKEKGDIPEGYSVSREKKERFSLILESASTNQTSMYLCASSIGGVREQYFGPGTRLTVT.

This chain connects TRBV6-6 to TRBJ2-7; 13 bases map to TRBD2. Losses at the gene ends were 4 bases for V and 3 bases for J; bases not matched to a gene: 3. Germline assignment: CDR1 MNHNY and CDR2 SVGAGI (reference sequence). This CDR3 comprises 15 residues. Here the CDR3 reads CASSSGTSGNYEQYF. For the CDR3, the DNA is TGTGCCAGCAGTTCCGGGACTAGCGGGAACTACGAGCAGTACTTC.

The chain joins TRBV13 to TRBJ1-2; D is possibly TRBD1 (6 bases). The germline V and J ends were trimmed by 0 bases and 8 bases, with 19 bases remaining between them. CDR1 is PRHDT and CDR2 is FYEKMQ in the germline V gene (reference sequence). CDR3 length: 16 amino acids. The DNA of the CDR3 is TGTGCCAGCAGCTTAGGGAACCTACAGGGACATAAAGGCTACACCTTC. Protein product: CASSLGNLQGHKGYTF. Supplemented by reference TRBV13 and TRBJ1-2, the full variable domain reads AAGVIQSPRHLIKEKRETATLKCYPIPRHDTVYWYQQGPGQDPQFLISFYEKMQSDKGSIPDRFSAQQFSDYHSELNMSSLELGDSALYFCASSLGNLQGHKGYTFGSGTRLTVV.

This clonotype appeared a single time. The chain combines TRBV7-2 with TRBJ2-3, with 7 bases fitting TRBD2. V lost 4 bases and J lost 11; bases outside the gene matches: 12. Per the germline V gene, CDR1 is SGHTA and CDR2 is FQGNSA. The CDR3 is 14 residues long. CDR3 residues: CASSSPRYEREQYF. CDR3 nucleotide sequence: TGTGCCAGCAGCTCCCCCCGTTACGAGCGGGAGCAGTATTTT.

The rearrangement uses TRBV3-1 and TRBJ2-3; perhaps TRBD2 as D (7 bases). This CDR3 is built from 16 residues. In germline, CDR1 is LGHDT, CDR2 YNNKEL (reference sequence). The ends were cut back, 3 bases at V and 5 bases at J, with 18 bases in the middle. CDR3 sequence reads: CASSHFYGGRLDTQYF. Here the CDR3 DNA reads TGTGCCAGCAGCCACTTCTACGGGGGGCGGTTAGATACGCAGTATTTT.

This chain connects TRBV3-1 to TRBJ2-4; TRBD2 matches 9 bases. J lost 2 bases, V lost 0 bases, and 5 bases had no gene match. CDR3 length: 17 amino acids. CDR1 is LGHDT and CDR2 is YNNKEL in the germline V gene (reference sequence). The CDR3, as DNA: TGTGCCAGCAGCCAAGAGGGCGGGAGGGGAACCAAAAACATTCAGTACTTC. Its protein is CASSQEGGRGTKNIQYF.

The rearrangement joins TRBV5-1 to TRBJ1-2; 9 bases line up with TRBD1. Per the germline V gene, CDR1 is SGHRS and CDR2 is YFSETQ. This CDR3 spans 15 amino acids. V gave up 4 bases and J gave up 4 bases; unmatched junction bases: 8. CDR3 sequence: CASSTTGGAVYGYTF. Here the CDR3 DNA reads TGCGCCAGCAGCACTACAGGGGGCGCGGTCTATGGCTACACCTTC.

The rearrangement links TRBV29-1 to TRBJ2-7; D gene unclear. Germline CDR1 reads SQVTM; CDR2 reads ANQGSEA. The CDR3 covers 11 residues. V lost 6 bases and J lost 6, with 12 bases in between. The CDR3 coding sequence is TGCAGCGTCCGAGGTGACCTCGAGCAGTACTTC. Amino acids: CSVRGDLEQYF.

The chain couples TRBV7-2 to TRBJ1-5; 9 nucleotides line up with TRBD1. Losses at the gene ends were 5 bases for V and 3 bases for J; bases not matched to a gene: 8. Per germline, CDR1 SGHTA and CDR2 FQGNSA. This CDR3 region has 16 residues. CDR3 nucleotides: TGTGCCAGCAGCGGACCCGGGACAGGGTCCAATCAGCCCCAGCATTTT. Protein product: CASSGPGTGSNQPQHF.

This chain joins TRBV5-1 and TRBJ2-7; 8 nucleotides agree with TRBD2. CDR3 length equals 14 residues. Germline V gives CDR1 SGHRS, CDR2 YFSETQ. The trim removed 2 bases at V and 7 bases at J, leaving 8 bases unmatched. The CDR3 sequence: CASSLGGVAGEQYF. For the CDR3, the DNA is TGCGCCAGCAGCTTAGGTGGGGTAGCGGGAGAGCAGTACTTC.

The chain employs TRBV7-9 and TRBJ2-2; D tentatively reads TRBD1 or TRBD2 (6 bases each). Trimming pared 3 bases from V and 0 bases from J, leaving 11 bases between. This CDR3 region has 16 residues. Germline CDR1 reads SEHNR; CDR2 reads FQNEAQ (reference sequence). The CDR3 sequence is CASSFPRGANTGELFF. In DNA form, the CDR3 reads TGTGCCAGCAGCTTTCCTAGGGGGGCGAACACCGGGGAGCTGTTTTTT.

This chain joins TRBV20-1 and TRBJ2-6; tentative D call: TRBD2 (6 bases). The CDR3 has 16 residues. Germline loops: CDR1 DFQATT, CDR2 SNEGSKA (reference sequence). V lost 8 bases and J lost 3, with 20 bases in between. The CDR3 spells CSLRRAGPGGANVLTF. Here the CDR3 DNA reads TGCAGTCTTAGGAGGGCAGGCCCGGGTGGGGCCAACGTCCTGACTTTC.

V is TRBV7-2 and J is TRBJ2-1, with 7 bases identical to TRBD2. This CDR3 has 15 amino acids. Unmatched junction bases numbered 8, after V lost 1 base and J lost 8 bases. Germline-derived CDR1 and CDR2 are SGHTA and FQGNSA. The CDR3 loop reads CASSLGGRAWDEQFF. CDR3 coding DNA: TGTGCCAGCAGCTTAGGAGGGAGGGCCTGGGATGAGCAGTTCTTC.

The table lists this clonotype with a count of one. The chain recombines TRBV3-1 with TRBJ2-1; 9 nucleotides align to TRBD1. Germline values: CDR1 LGHDT, CDR2 YNNKEL (reference sequence). V gave up 5 bases and J gave up 6 bases; unmatched junction bases: 8. This CDR3 has 15 amino acids. DNA of the CDR3: TGTGCCAGCAGCGCCGGGACAGGGCTGGGCAATGAGCAGTTCTTC. This translates into CASSAGTGLGNEQFF.

This chain connects TRBV18 to TRBJ1-5; D gene uncertain. Germline lookup yields CDR1 KGHSH and CDR2 LQKENI. V was shortened by 4 bases and J by 5 bases, with 9 bases between the two germline ends. The length of the CDR3 is 13 residues. In DNA, the CDR3 is TGTGCCAGCTCACGGGGAACAGATCAGCCCCAGCATTTT. Its protein is CASSRGTDQPQHF.

CDR3 amino acids: CASSAWVSGGRETQYF. In nucleotides, the CDR3 is TGTGCCAGTAGCGCCTGGGTGAGCGGGGGCCGGGAGACCCAGTACTTC. This chain joins TRBV19 and TRBJ2-5; TRBD2 aligns across 8 bases. Trimming took 6 bases from V and 5 from J; bases not matched to a gene: 14. Per germline, CDR1 LNHDA and CDR2 SQIVND (reference sequence). The CDR3 has 16 residues.

The J gene is TRBJ1-4, the V gene TRBV12-3 or TRBV12-4, with unresolved D. The germline V and J ends were trimmed by 6 bases and 5 bases, with 10 bases remaining between them. The length of the CDR3 is 13 residues. The CDR3 bases are TGTGCCAGCAGGGGCAGCCCCAATGAAAAACTGTTTTTT. Translated: CASRGSPNEKLFF.

The chain carries TRBV12-3 or TRBV12-4 and TRBJ2-7, with D perhaps given as TRBD1 or TRBD2 (5 bases each). The V gene lost 4 bases and the J gene lost 1 base, with 11 bases spanning the gap. The CDR3 length is 14 residues. CDR3 sequence: CASSYRGESYEQYF. The DNA for the CDR3 is TGTGCCAGCAGTTACCGGGGCGAGTCCTACGAGCAGTACTTC.

V gene TRBV24-1 combines with J gene TRBJ2-3; tentative D call: TRBD2 (5 bases). The CDR3 has 12 residues. CDR1 and CDR2 from the germline V gene are KGHDR and SFDVKD. V dropped 10 bases and J dropped 6 bases, with 13 bases sitting between them. The CDR3 reads CATGREPDTQYF. CDR3 in DNA: TGTGCCACTGGACGGGAACCGGATACGCAGTATTTT.